These 4 T cell receptor beta chains were all obtained from the same sample, sequenced in a study of blood T cells in healthy people across ages. Together with a sample-barcoded 5' primer, a J-beta primer mix was included in a second PCR lasting about 7 to 12 cycles. TCRdb called the 5' RACE reads again in MiXCR, with one record for every CDR3 protein. The data hold about a million distinct CDR3 sequences, with roughly half observed a single time. The sample taken for sequencing was blood. All receptors come from a woman aged 60-70 years in good health.

A few counts support this clonotype. This rearrangement joins TRBV6-1 to TRBJ2-4, with 8 bases that match TRBD1. The CDR3 runs to 15 residues. Germline V gene lookup returns CDR1 MNHNS and CDR2 SASEGT. The ends lost 5 bases at V and 6 bases at J; junction bases unmatched: 9. CDR3 protein: CASSPADRGGNIQYF. The CDR3 coding sequence is TGTGCCAGCAGTCCCGCCGACAGGGGCGGAAACATTCAGTACTTC.

About this clonotype: In this CDR3 the conserved last residue, phenylalanine or tryptophan, is missing, so a read error is likely. The DNA is omitted, as the CDR3 cannot be located on it reliably, and the CDR3 follows TCRdb's listing. This chain uses TRBV5-1 with TRBJ2-1. Germline V lookup: CDR1 SGHRS, CDR2 YFSETQ. The CDR3 comprises 8 residues, both ends counted. CDR3 sequence: CASSLVSS.

This clonotype has just a few counts. The rearrangement links TRBV7-9 to TRBJ1-1, with unresolved D. There are 14 residues in the CDR3. V was clipped by 1 base and J by 6 bases, with 12 bases between them. Germline values: CDR1 SEHNR, CDR2 FQNEAQ (reference sequence). The CDR3 region has the DNA TGTGCCAGCAGCTTAGTGGGTTGGGTTTCTGAAGCTTTCTTT. This encodes CASSLVGWVSEAFF.

This clonotype was seen many times. V gene TRBV7-9 combines with J gene TRBJ2-7, with D hard to call. The length of the CDR3 is 12 residues. The germline CDR1 and CDR2 sequences are SEHNR and FQNEAQ (reference sequence). V was pared by 5 bases and J by 1 base, with 6 bases between. As DNA, the CDR3 is TGTGCCAGCAGCCCCCATTCCTACGAGCAGTACTTC. It yields the protein CASSPHSYEQYF.